The clone carrying this TCR beta chain came up a few times. As yet, its antigen is unknown. CDR1 and CDR2 (germline): SGHDN, FVKESK. The V gene lost 0 bases and the J gene lost 6 bases, with 8 bases spanning the gap. There are 13 residues in the CDR3. The data belong to a study of T cell repertoires in cytomegalovirus infection. About the study: Based on public TCR beta signatures, there were indications of CMV infection and of a matching HLA type.

TCRdb ran MiXCR on the reads and lists one entry per CDR3 protein. The sample holds hundreds of thousands of distinct CDR3 sequences, approximately 33% seen once. General study results and limits: The cumulative frequency of public TCR beta families identified carriers of CMV plus the relevant HLA. Ex vivo responses were dominated by HLA-C-restricted CMV-specific TCR beta clonotypes.

Source material: PBMCs. This clonotype was sampled from a human donor in good health (CMV status not recorded). Some clones in this sample may be carry-over from other donors' samples. The chain employs TRBV14 and TRBJ1-1; D not certain. The chain's CDR3 is CASSQDLRSEAFF. CDR3 bases: TGTGCCAGCAGCCAAGATCTAAGATCTGAAGCTTTCTTT.